This T cell receptor (beta chain) was identified during a study of monozygotic twins with inflammatory bowel disease. Study-wide results and limits: Twins with IBD were found to have lower TCRbeta diversity (inverse Simpson) than healthy co-twins.

Comments on this clonotype: The antigen is not known.

The CDR3 contains 12 residues. The germline V gene has CDR1 SGHVS and CDR2 FQNEAQ. For each CDR3 protein, TCRdb gives one entry from its re-call of the 5' RACE reads, without DNA. Here the sample table reports more than 350,000 distinct CDR3 sequences. The receptor's source is a human donor with ulcerative colitis or Crohn's disease, or a healthy co-twin of an affected twin (not recorded which). Material: blood. This chain connects TRBV7-8 to TRBJ2-5. CDR3 sequence: CASSRFEETQYF.